The next 13 T cell receptor beta chains were all read from a single sample in a study of cytomegalovirus exposure and HLA in healthy donors. PCR was performed using 60 Vbeta and 13 Jbeta primers. Clones were sequenced by immunoSEQ multiplex PCR, and TCRdb holds only the in-frame ones, with some missing. Found here are over 150,000 clones, approximately 83% of them singletons; the top ten hold 1.2%. Input material: PBMCs. These receptors all stem from a boy between 2 and 10 years old in good health and CMV-seronegative.

The rearrangement uses TRBV6-6 and TRBJ2-3, with a possible D match to TRBD2 (6 bases). Germline CDR1 MNHNY, CDR2 SVGAGI (reference sequence). CDR3 length: 14 residues. The V end was cut by 8 bases, the J end by 1 base, with 13 bases between. The CDR3 DNA follows: TGTGCCAGCTTAAATAGCGGTGGCACAGATACGCAGTATTTT. Protein product: CASLNSGGTDTQYF.

V and J are TRBV6-1 and TRBJ2-1; 10 nucleotides agree with TRBD2. Trimming took 3 bases from V and 6 from J; bases not matched to a gene: 8. Germline V gene data show CDR1 as MNHNS and CDR2 as SASEGT. The CDR3 totals 16 residues. In DNA, the CDR3 is TGTGCCAGCAGTGACCTCCCTAGCGGGGGAATCAATGAGCAGTTCTTC. It specifies CASSDLPSGGINEQFF.

The chain recombines TRBV5-6 with TRBJ2-5; D perhaps matches TRBD2 (5 bases). Germline lookup yields CDR1 SGHDT and CDR2 YYEEEE. Trimming left V 0 bases short and J 0 bases short, with 9 bases between. The CDR3 contains 15 residues. The CDR3 loop is CASSLAGGYQETQYF. DNA for the CDR3: TGTGCCAGCAGCTTGGCCGGCGGGTACCAAGAGACCCAGTACTTC. The whole variable domain, remainder taken from reference TRBV5-6 and TRBJ2-5, is DAGVTQSPTHLIKTRGQQVTLRCSPKSGHDTVSWYQQALGQGPQFIFQYYEEEERQRGNFPDRFSGHQFPNYSSELNVNALLLGDSALYLCASSLAGGYQETQYFGPGTRLLVL.

The chain employs TRBV9 and TRBJ2-1; 13 positions match TRBD2. The V gene's germline CDR1 is SGDLS and CDR2 YYNGEE. J gave up 6 bases and V 0 bases, and 6 bases lay outside the gene matches. The CDR3 runs to 17 residues. The CDR3 is CASSVGVGLAGANEQFF. CDR3 coding DNA: TGTGCCAGCAGCGTAGGTGTAGGACTAGCGGGAGCCAATGAGCAGTTCTTC.

The chain combines TRBV7-9 with TRBJ1-1, with D perhaps matching TRBD1 (5 bases). V was cut by 0 bases and J by 5 bases, with 13 bases left in between. Germline V gives CDR1 SEHNR, CDR2 FQNEAQ (reference sequence). CDR3 length equals 15 residues. The CDR3 DNA follows: TGTGCCAGCAGCTTAGCGCTCGCAGGGCGGACTGAAGCTTTCTTT. Its protein product is CASSLALAGRTEAFF.

V gene TRBV5-6 combines with J gene TRBJ2-7, with TRBD1 as a possible D gene (6 bases). From germline, CDR1 is SGHDT and CDR2 YYEEEE. The CDR3 is 14 amino acids. V shed 0 bases and J shed 7 bases, with 14 bases lying between them. The CDR3: CASSLDRELREQYF. CDR3 DNA sequence: TGTGCCAGCAGCTTGGACAGGGAATTGAGGGAGCAGTACTTC.

This clone was found a few times. The CDR3 is CASSPGQGRTYNEQFF. The CDR3 nucleotides are TGTGCCAGCAGCCCAGGACAGGGTCGAACCTACAATGAGCAGTTCTTC. This sequence joins TRBV7-8 and TRBJ2-1; 8 bases are a match to TRBD1. The CDR3 runs 16 residues. The ends lost 5 bases at V and 2 bases at J; junction bases unmatched: 8. Germline values: CDR1 SGHVS, CDR2 FQNEAQ.

This sequence joins TRBV27 and TRBJ1-1, with D perhaps TRBD1 (5 bases). The V gene's germline CDR1 is MNHEY and CDR2 SMNVEV (reference sequence). Between the trimmed V and J ends, which lost 4 bases and 0 bases, there was a span of 9 bases. The CDR3 runs 14 residues. CDR3 loop: CASSWRQMNTEAFF. CDR3 bases: TGTGCCAGCAGTTGGCGACAGATGAACACTGAAGCTTTCTTT.

This clone was counted a single time. The V and J genes are TRBV5-6 and TRBJ1-2; 7 positions match TRBD1. Germline V gives CDR1 SGHDT, CDR2 YYEEEE. The ends lost 4 bases at V and 8 bases at J; junction bases unmatched: 5. The CDR3 covers 12 residues. CDR3 sequence reads: CASSDQGGGYTF. Here the CDR3 DNA reads TGTGCCAGCAGCGACCAGGGGGGAGGCTACACCTTC.

The chain combines TRBV7-9 with TRBJ1-2; TRBD1 agrees at 8 bases. V shed 1 base, J shed 1 base, and the junction held 2 bases outside the gene matches. The CDR3 totals 15 residues. Per germline, CDR1 SEHNR and CDR2 FQNEAQ (reference sequence). In DNA, the CDR3 is TGTGCCAGCAGCTTAGACAGGGGGATTAACTATGGCTACACCTTC. It yields the protein CASSLDRGINYGYTF. Combining the CDR3 with reference TRBV7-9 and TRBJ1-2 gives the whole variable domain DTGVSQNPRHKITKRGQNVTFRCDPISEHNRLYWYRQTLGQGPEFLTYFQNEAQLEKSRLLSDRFSAERPKGSFSTLEIQRTEQGDSAMYLCASSLDRGINYGYTFGSGTRLTVV.

This clone was observed a few times. The chain joins TRBV7-6 to TRBJ2-5; the match to TRBD2 covers 10 bases. Germline V gene data show CDR1 as SGHVS and CDR2 as FNYEAQ. This CDR3 spans 14 amino acids. The junction had 9 bases not matched to a gene; V was cut back by 4 bases and J by 10 bases. CDR3 nucleotides: TGTGCCAGCAGCTCGCCGGGACTAGCGTGGGTCCAGTACTTC. It yields the protein CASSSPGLAWVQYF.

V and J are TRBV6-5 and TRBJ2-7; perhaps TRBD2 as D (5 bases). Germline assignment: CDR1 MNHEY and CDR2 SVGAGI. The length of the CDR3 is 14 residues. V was cut by 2 bases and J by 6 bases, with 14 bases left in between. CDR3 sequence: CASSYTRASSEQYF. The CDR3, as DNA: TGTGCCAGCAGTTACACGAGGGCGTCTAGCGAGCAGTACTTC.

The CDR3 spells CASSLVGQGGPDSGANVLTF. The CDR3 DNA reads TGTGCCAGCAGCTTAGTGGGACAGGGGGGCCCAGATTCTGGGGCCAACGTCCTGACTTTC. This sequence joins TRBV7-4 and TRBJ2-6; 11 bases align to TRBD1. V lost 1 base to trimming and J lost 1 base; unmatched junction nucleotides: 9. This CDR3 is 20 amino acids long. Looked up from germline, CDR1 is SGHVT and CDR2 is SQSDAQ.